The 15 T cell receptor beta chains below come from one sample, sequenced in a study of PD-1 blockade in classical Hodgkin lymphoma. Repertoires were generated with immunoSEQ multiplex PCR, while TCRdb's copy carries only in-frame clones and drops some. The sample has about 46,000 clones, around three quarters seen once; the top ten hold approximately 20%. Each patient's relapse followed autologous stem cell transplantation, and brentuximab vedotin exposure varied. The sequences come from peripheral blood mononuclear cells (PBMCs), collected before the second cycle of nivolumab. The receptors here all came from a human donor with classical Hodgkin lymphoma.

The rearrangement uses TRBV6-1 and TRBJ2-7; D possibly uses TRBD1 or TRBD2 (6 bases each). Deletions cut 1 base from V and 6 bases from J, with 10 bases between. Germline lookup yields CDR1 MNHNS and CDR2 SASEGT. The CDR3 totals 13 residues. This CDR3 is CASSEGGTTEQYF. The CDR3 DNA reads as TGTGCCAGCAGTGAAGGCGGGACAACCGAGCAGTACTTC.

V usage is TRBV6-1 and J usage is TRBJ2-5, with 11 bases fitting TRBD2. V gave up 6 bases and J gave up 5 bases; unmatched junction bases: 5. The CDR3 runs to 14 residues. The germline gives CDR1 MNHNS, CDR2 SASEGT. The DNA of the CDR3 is TGTGCCAGCAGACTAGCGGGAGCTGGGGAGACCCAGTACTTC. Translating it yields CASRLAGAGETQYF.

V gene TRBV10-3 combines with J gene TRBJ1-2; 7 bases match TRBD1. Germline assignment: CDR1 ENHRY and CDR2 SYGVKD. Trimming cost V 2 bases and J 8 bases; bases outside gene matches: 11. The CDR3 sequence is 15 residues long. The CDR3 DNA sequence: TGTGCCATCAGTGAGGCGACGACTCCGGGACAGGGCTACACCTTC. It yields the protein CAISEATTPGQGYTF.

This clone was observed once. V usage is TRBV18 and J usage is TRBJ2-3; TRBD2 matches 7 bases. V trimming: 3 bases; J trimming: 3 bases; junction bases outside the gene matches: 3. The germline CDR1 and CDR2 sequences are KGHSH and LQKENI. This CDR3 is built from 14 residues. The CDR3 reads CASSPLGGTDTQYF. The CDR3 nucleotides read TGTGCCAGCTCACCCCTGGGAGGGACAGATACGCAGTATTTT.

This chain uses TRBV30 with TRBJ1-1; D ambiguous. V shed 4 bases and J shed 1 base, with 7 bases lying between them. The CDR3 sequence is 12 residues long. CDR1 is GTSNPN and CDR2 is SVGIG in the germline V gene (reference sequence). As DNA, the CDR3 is TGTGCCTGGATACTGGAGAACACTGAAGCTTTCTTT. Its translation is CAWILENTEAFF.

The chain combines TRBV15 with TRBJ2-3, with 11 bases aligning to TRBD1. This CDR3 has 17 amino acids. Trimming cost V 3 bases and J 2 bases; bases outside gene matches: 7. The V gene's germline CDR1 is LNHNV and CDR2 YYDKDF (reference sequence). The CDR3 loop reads CATSSPWDRGYTDTQYF. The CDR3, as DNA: TGTGCCACCAGCAGTCCTTGGGACAGGGGGTACACAGATACGCAGTATTTT.

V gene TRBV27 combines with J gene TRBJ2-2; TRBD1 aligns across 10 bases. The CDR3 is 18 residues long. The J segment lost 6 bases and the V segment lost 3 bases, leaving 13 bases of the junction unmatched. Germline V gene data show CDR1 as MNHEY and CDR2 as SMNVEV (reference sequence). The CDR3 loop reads CASSFGQGGGFSSGELFF. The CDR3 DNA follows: TGTGCCAGCAGTTTCGGACAGGGGGGCGGTTTTTCGTCCGGGGAGCTGTTTTTT.

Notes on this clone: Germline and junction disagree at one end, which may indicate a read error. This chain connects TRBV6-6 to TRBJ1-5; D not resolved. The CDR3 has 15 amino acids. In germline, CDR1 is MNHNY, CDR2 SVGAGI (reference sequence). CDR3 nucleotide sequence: TGTGCCAGCACTTACTTTAGAGCGGGCAATCAGCCCCAGCATTTT. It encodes CASTYFRAGNQPQHF.

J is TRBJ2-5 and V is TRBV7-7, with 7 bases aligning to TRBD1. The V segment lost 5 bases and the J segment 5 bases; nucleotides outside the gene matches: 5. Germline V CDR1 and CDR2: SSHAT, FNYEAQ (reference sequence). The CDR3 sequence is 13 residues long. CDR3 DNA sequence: TGTGCCAGCAGCCGGGACAGCCAGGAGACCCAGTACTTC. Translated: CASSRDSQETQYF. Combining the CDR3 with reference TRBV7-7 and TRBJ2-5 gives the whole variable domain GAGVSQSPRYKVTKRGQDVTLRCDPISSHATLYWYQQALGQGPEFLTYFNYEAQPDKSGLPSDRFSAERPEGSISTLTIQRTEQRDSAMYRCASSRDSQETQYFGPGTRLLVL.

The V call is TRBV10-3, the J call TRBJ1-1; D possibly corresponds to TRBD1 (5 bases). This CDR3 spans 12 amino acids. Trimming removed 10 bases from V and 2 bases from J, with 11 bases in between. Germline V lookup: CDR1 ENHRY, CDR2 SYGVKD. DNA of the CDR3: TGTGCCACCCAGGGTGGCAACACTGAAGCTTTCTTT. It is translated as CATQGGNTEAFF.

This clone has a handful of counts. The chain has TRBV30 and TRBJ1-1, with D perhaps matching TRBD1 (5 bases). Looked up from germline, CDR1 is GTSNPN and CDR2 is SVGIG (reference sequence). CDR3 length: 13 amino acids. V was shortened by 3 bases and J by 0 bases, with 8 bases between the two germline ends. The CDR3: CAWSRDLNTEAFF. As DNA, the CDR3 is TGTGCCTGGAGCCGGGACTTGAACACTGAAGCTTTCTTT.

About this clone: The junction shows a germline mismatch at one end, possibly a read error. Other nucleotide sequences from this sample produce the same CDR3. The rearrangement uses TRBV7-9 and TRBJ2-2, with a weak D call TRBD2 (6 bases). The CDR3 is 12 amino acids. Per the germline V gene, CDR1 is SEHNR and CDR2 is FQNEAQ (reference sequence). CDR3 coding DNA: TGTGCCCCTAACCAGGTCGGCGGGGAGCTATTTTTT. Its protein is CAPNQVGGELFF.

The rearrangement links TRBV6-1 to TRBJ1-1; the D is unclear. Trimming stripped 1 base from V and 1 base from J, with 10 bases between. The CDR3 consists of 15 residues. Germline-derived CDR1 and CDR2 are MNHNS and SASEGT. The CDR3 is CASSEGIGWNTEAFF. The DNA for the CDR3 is TGTGCCAGCAGTGAAGGGATAGGGTGGAACACTGAAGCTTTCTTT.

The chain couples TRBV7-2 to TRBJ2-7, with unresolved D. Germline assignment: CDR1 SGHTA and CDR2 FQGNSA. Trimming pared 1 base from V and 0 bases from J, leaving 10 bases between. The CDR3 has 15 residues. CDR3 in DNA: TGTGCCAGCAGCTTAGGGGTTATGTACTCCTACGAGCAGTACTTC. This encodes CASSLGVMYSYEQYF. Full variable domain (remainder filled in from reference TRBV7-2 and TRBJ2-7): GAGVSQSPSNKVTEKGKDVELRCDPISGHTALYWYRQSLGQGLEFLIYFQGNSAPDKSGLPSDRFSAERTGGSVSTLTIQRTQQEDSAVYLCASSLGVMYSYEQYFGPGTRLTVT.

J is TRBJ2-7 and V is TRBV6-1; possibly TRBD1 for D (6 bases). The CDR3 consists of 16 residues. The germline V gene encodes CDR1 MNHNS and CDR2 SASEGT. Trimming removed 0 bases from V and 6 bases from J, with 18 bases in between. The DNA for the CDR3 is TGTGCCAGCAGTGAAGCAGGGGGAGCGGTTGCGGTCGAGCAGTACTTC. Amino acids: CASSEAGGAVAVEQYF.